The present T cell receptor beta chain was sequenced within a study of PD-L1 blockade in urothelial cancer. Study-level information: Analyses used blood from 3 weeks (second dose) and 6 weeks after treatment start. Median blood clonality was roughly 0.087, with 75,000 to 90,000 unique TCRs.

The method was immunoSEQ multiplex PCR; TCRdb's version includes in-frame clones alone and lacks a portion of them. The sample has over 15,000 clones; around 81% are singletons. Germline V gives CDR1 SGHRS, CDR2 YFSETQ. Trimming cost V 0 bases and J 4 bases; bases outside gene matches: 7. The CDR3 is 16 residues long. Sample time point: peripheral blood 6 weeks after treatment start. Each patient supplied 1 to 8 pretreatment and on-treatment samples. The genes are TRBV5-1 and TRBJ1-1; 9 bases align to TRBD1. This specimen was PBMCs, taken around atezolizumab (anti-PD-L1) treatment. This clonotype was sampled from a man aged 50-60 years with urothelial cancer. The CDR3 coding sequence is TGCGCCAGCAGCTTGGGGGGACAGGGACTAAGCACTGAAGCTTTCTTT. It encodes CASSLGGQGLSTEAFF.